This entry lists 30 T cell receptor beta chains sequenced from one sample in a study of T cell repertoires in cytomegalovirus infection. These receptors have no known antigen. TCRdb re-called the reads through MiXCR, storing one row per CDR3 protein. Among about 400,000 distinct CDR3 sequences listed, about 32% were seen once. The starting material was cultured PBMCs, obtained from culture after CMV antigen stimulation. Receptors originate from a human donor in good health (CMV status not recorded). Some clones in this sample may be carry-over from other donors' samples.

Only one count was recorded for this clonotype. The chain joins TRBV27 to TRBJ1-4, with D possibly TRBD1 on 5 matching bases. Germline loops: CDR1 MNHEY, CDR2 SMNVEV (reference sequence). V lost 2 bases to trimming and J lost 8 bases, with 15 bases between them. This CDR3 spans 15 amino acids. Here the CDR3 reads CASSLKGTGREKLFF. The CDR3 region has the DNA TGTGCCAGCAGTTTAAAGGGGACCGGACGAGAAAAACTGTTTTTT. The full variable domain, rest sourced from reference TRBV27 and TRBJ1-4, is EAQVTQNPRYLITVTGKKLTVTCSQNMNHEYMSWYRQDPGLGLRQIYYSMNVEVTDKGDVPEGYKVSRKEKRNFPLILESPSPNQTSLYFCASSLKGTGREKLFFGSGTQLSVL.

This clonotype was seen only once. J is TRBJ2-5 and V is TRBV19, with D unclear. V lost 3 bases and J 5 bases, leaving 13 bases between the germline ends. This CDR3 region has 14 residues. Looked up from germline, CDR1 is LNHDA and CDR2 is SQIVND (reference sequence). This CDR3 reads CASSIYGLGETQYF. In DNA form, the CDR3 reads TGTGCCAGTAGTATCTATGGCCTCGGTGAGACCCAGTACTTC.

This clonotype was detected ten times or more. V is TRBV7-2 and J is TRBJ2-7, with D perhaps matching TRBD2 (5 bases). CDR3 length: 14 residues. CDR1 and CDR2 (germline): SGHTA, FQGNSA. Deletions cut 4 bases from V and 0 bases from J, with 10 bases between. The CDR3 here is CASSSGRGSYEQYF. The CDR3 region has the DNA TGTGCCAGCAGCTCGGGTCGGGGCTCCTACGAGCAGTACTTC.

V usage is TRBV27 and J usage is TRBJ1-5, with D perhaps TRBD1 (5 bases). V was cut by 3 bases and J by 5 bases, with 11 bases left in between. Germline CDR1 and CDR2: MNHEY and SMNVEV (reference sequence). The CDR3 sequence is 14 residues long. CDR3 amino acids: CASSFMGPDQPQHF. The CDR3 region has the DNA TGTGCCAGCAGTTTTATGGGGCCTGATCAGCCCCAGCATTTT.

This clonotype occurred many times. The J gene is TRBJ1-6, the V gene TRBV7-2; a possible D gene is TRBD1 (6 bases). The CDR3 extends over 15 amino acids. CDR1 is SGHTA and CDR2 is FQGNSA in the germline V gene. Trimming left V 8 bases short and J 10 bases short, with 21 bases between. The CDR3 protein is CASRYRAGPESPLHF. In DNA, the CDR3 is TGTGCCAGCCGCTACAGGGCAGGGCCGGAGTCACCCCTCCACTTT.

V is TRBV6-2 or TRBV6-3 and J is TRBJ2-7; 12 bases are a match to TRBD2. V lost 0 bases, J lost 2 bases, and 5 bases stayed unmatched. Germline V CDR1 and CDR2: MNHEY, SVGEGT. CDR3 size: 17 residues. DNA for the CDR3: TGTGCCAGCAGTTACTCGACTAGCGGGAGTACCACCTACGAGCAGTACTTC. Protein: CASSYSTSGSTTYEQYF.

This clonotype was found a few times. The chain has TRBV7-2 and TRBJ2-1; 12 nucleotides line up with TRBD2. Germline CDR1 SGHTA, CDR2 FQGNSA. Trimming at V came to 5 bases and at J to 0 bases, leaving 8 bases not matched to a gene. This CDR3 has 18 residues. The CDR3, as DNA: TGTGCCAGCAGCCGTCCCCGGACTAGCGGGGTCTCCTACAATGAGCAGTTCTTC. Its translation: CASSRPRTSGVSYNEQFF.

This clonotype was observed many times. This CDR3 reads CASSPQLLDHPIQYF. The CDR3 nucleotides are TGTGCCAGCTCCCCGCAGCTCCTAGACCATCCTATCCAGTACTTC. The genes are TRBV18 and TRBJ2-7; D is unclear. This CDR3 is built from 15 residues. Trimming took off 6 bases at V and 10 bases at J, with 25 bases between the two ends. CDR1 is KGHSH and CDR2 is LQKENI in the germline V gene.

J is TRBJ1-2 and V is TRBV7-9; D is possibly TRBD1 (5 bases). The CDR3 runs to 17 residues. V was pared by 4 bases and J by 4 bases, with 22 bases between. Per the germline V gene, CDR1 is SEHNR and CDR2 is FQNEAQ (reference sequence). The CDR3 loop is CASSSRDLPGAGYGYTF. In DNA, the CDR3 is TGTGCCAGCAGCTCCAGAGACCTGCCCGGGGCGGGCTATGGCTACACCTTC. The full variable domain, with the rest looked up from reference TRBV7-9 and TRBJ1-2, is DTGVSQNPRHKITKRGQNVTFRCDPISEHNRLYWYRQTLGQGPEFLTYFQNEAQLEKSRLLSDRFSAERPKGSFSTLEIQRTEQGDSAMYLCASSSRDLPGAGYGYTFGSGTRLTVV.

V usage is TRBV10-3 and J usage is TRBJ2-3; 9 nucleotides align to TRBD2. The CDR3 has 13 residues. The germline V gene has CDR1 ENHRY and CDR2 SYGVKD. J lost 4 bases, V lost 6 bases, and 2 bases had no gene match. The CDR3 here is CAISGGRADTQYF. CDR3 nucleotides: TGTGCCATCAGCGGCGGGAGGGCAGATACGCAGTATTTT.

This clonotype was counted a few times. The chain recombines TRBV19 with TRBJ2-1; the D is unclear. The CDR3 spans 12 residues. Germline CDR1 and CDR2: LNHDA and SQIVND (reference sequence). Trimming removed 4 bases at V and 4 bases at J, with 5 bases between. In DNA form, the CDR3 reads TGTGCCAGTAGTAGAGTTTACAATGAGCAGTTCTTC. It yields the protein CASSRVYNEQFF.

In DNA, the CDR3 is TGCAGTGTCAGGCGGGCAGGGGCGAGGAGTACTGAAGCTTTCTTT. The encoded protein is CSVRRAGARSTEAFF. V and J are TRBV20-1 and TRBJ1-1; D may be TRBD1 (6 bases). V lost 7 bases to trimming and J lost 5 bases, with 23 bases between them. Germline lookup yields CDR1 DFQATT and CDR2 SNEGSKA (reference sequence). This CDR3 comprises 15 residues.

The rearrangement links TRBV7-9 to TRBJ2-1, with D possibly TRBD2 on 6 matching bases. The CDR3 is 15 residues long. V dropped 1 base and J dropped 10 bases, with 17 bases sitting between them. CDR1 and CDR2 from the germline V gene are SEHNR and FQNEAQ (reference sequence). The CDR3 is CASSLGGVNLLEQFF. The CDR3 bases are TGTGCCAGCAGCTTAGGGGGGGTTAACCTTTTAGAGCAGTTCTTC. The full variable domain, in which reference TRBV7-9 and TRBJ2-1 provide the parts outside the CDR3, is DTGVSQNPRHKITKRGQNVTFRCDPISEHNRLYWYRQTLGQGPEFLTYFQNEAQLEKSRLLSDRFSAERPKGSFSTLEIQRTEQGDSAMYLCASSLGGVNLLEQFFGPGTRLTVL.

The V and J genes are TRBV12-3 or TRBV12-4 and TRBJ2-6, with D hard to call. The CDR3 is 17 amino acids. V was shortened by 3 bases and J by 2 bases, with 14 bases between the two germline ends. The CDR3, as DNA: TGTGCCAGCAGTTTTGTCGGTCTCGGTCCTGGGGCCAACGTCCTGACTTTC. Translated, it gives CASSFVGLGPGANVLTF.

V and J are TRBV20-1 and TRBJ2-3; 7 bases agree with TRBD2. V was clipped by 6 bases and J by 1 base; unmatched bases: 7. This CDR3 comprises 14 residues. Germline V gives CDR1 DFQATT, CDR2 SNEGSKA (reference sequence). This CDR3 reads CSAARGRGTDTQYF. The DNA of the CDR3 is TGCAGTGCGGCTCGCGGGAGAGGCACAGATACGCAGTATTTT.

The chain combines TRBV12-3 or TRBV12-4 with TRBJ2-1, with D unclear. The CDR3 covers 13 residues. V lost 5 bases, J lost 9 bases, and 14 bases lay in between. CDR3 DNA sequence: TGTGCCAGCAGTCCGACATCCTCCAGTGAGCAGTTCTTC. Its translation: CASSPTSSSEQFF.

The chain links TRBV28 to TRBJ2-6; 7 nucleotides agree with TRBD1. CDR1 and CDR2 from the germline V gene are MDHEN and SYDVKM. This CDR3 comprises 16 residues. The trim removed 5 bases at V and 2 bases at J, leaving 6 bases unmatched. The CDR3 nucleotides are TGTGCCAGCAGTCCACAGGGGCGGGCTGGGGCCAACGTCCTGACTTTC. This encodes CASSPQGRAGANVLTF. Together with reference TRBV28 and TRBJ2-6, the CDR3 gives the full variable domain: DVKVTQSSRYLVKRTGEKVFLECVQDMDHENMFWYRQDPGLGLRLIYFSYDVKMKEKGDIPEGYSVSREKKERFSLILESASTNQTSMYLCASSPQGRAGANVLTFGAGSRLTVL.

The chain carries TRBV6-1 and TRBJ2-3; 10 bases fit TRBD1. This CDR3 has 17 residues. V was pared by 3 bases and J by 4 bases, with 10 bases of the junction left unmatched. Looked up from germline, CDR1 is MNHNS and CDR2 is SASEGT. The CDR3 loop is CASSELWGQGFPDTQYF. The CDR3 nucleotides are TGTGCCAGCAGTGAGTTGTGGGGACAGGGGTTTCCAGATACGCAGTATTTT.

This clonotype was recorded once. The chain has TRBV12-3 or TRBV12-4 and TRBJ2-7; 13 nucleotides agree with TRBD2. V dropped 6 bases and J dropped 2; count of bases not matched to a gene: 16. This CDR3 has 19 residues. CDR3 nucleotides: TGTGCCAGCAGCCGACATCGGCAAGGACTAGCGGGAGATACCTACGAGCAGTACTTC. It specifies CASSRHRQGLAGDTYEQYF.

The rearrangement uses TRBV10-3 and TRBJ2-3; 9 nucleotides match TRBD2. Germline CDR1 ENHRY, CDR2 SYGVKD. V lost 5 bases and J lost 4; bases outside the gene matches: 7. The CDR3 covers 15 residues. The CDR3 sequence: CAISFSGSGADTQYF. For the CDR3, the DNA is TGTGCCATCAGTTTTAGCGGGAGCGGGGCAGATACGCAGTATTTT.

The chain has TRBV5-1 and TRBJ2-7; either TRBD1 or TRBD2 may supply D (6 bases each). V lost 1 base and J 6 bases, leaving 17 bases between the germline ends. CDR1 SGHRS and CDR2 YFSETQ come from the germline V gene. This CDR3 has 15 residues. This chain's CDR3 is CASSLSPGEVGEQYF. The CDR3 coding sequence is TGCGCCAGCAGCTTGTCGCCAGGGGAGGTTGGCGAGCAGTACTTC.

The chain uses TRBV11-3 and TRBJ2-1; 11 nucleotides agree with TRBD2. Germline V gene data show CDR1 as SGHNT and CDR2 as YENEEA. The CDR3 consists of 15 residues. The J segment lost 6 bases and the V segment lost 4 bases, leaving 5 bases of the junction unmatched. As DNA, the CDR3 is TGTGCCAGCAGCTCTTTAGCGGGAGGGACCAATGAGCAGTTCTTC. Encoded protein: CASSSLAGGTNEQFF. The full variable domain, its missing parts supplied by reference TRBV11-3 and TRBJ2-1, is EAGVVQSPRYKIIEKKQPVAFWCNPISGHNTLYWYLQNLGQGPELLIRYENEEAVDDSQLPKDRFSAERLKGVDSTLKIQPAELGDSAVYLCASSSLAGGTNEQFFGPGTRLTVL.

This clonotype has more than one count but fewer than ten. The chain joins TRBV7-6 to TRBJ2-1, with D possibly matching TRBD2 (5 bases). The CDR3 covers 16 residues. Trimming took off 3 bases at V and 7 bases at J, with 19 bases between the two ends. Germline CDR1 and CDR2: SGHVS and FNYEAQ. CDR3 protein: CASSLGYKSPGNEQFF. In DNA, the CDR3 is TGTGCCAGCAGCTTGGGGTATAAGAGTCCGGGAAATGAGCAGTTCTTC.

This clonotype was recorded a few times. The V and J genes are TRBV7-2 and TRBJ1-5; D not resolved. CDR1 is SGHTA, CDR2 FQGNSA, per germline. The V gene lost 1 base and the J gene lost 6 bases, with 10 bases spanning the gap. CDR3 length equals 14 residues. This CDR3 is CASSLVGGVQPQHF. CDR3 DNA: TGTGCCAGCAGCTTAGTAGGAGGCGTTCAGCCCCAGCATTTT.

This chain links TRBV7-6 with TRBJ2-6; D is possibly TRBD2 (5 bases). The CDR3 runs to 19 residues. Germline lookup yields CDR1 SGHVS and CDR2 FNYEAQ. Trimming pared 8 bases from V and 0 bases from J, leaving 23 bases between. The CDR3 here is CASPPIGLKYPSGANVLTF. As DNA, the CDR3 is TGTGCCAGCCCTCCCATTGGACTGAAATATCCCTCTGGGGCCAACGTCCTGACTTTC.

The CDR3 here is CAISQTGSATDTQYF. The CDR3 bases are TGTGCCATCAGCCAGACAGGGTCCGCCACAGATACGCAGTATTTT. J is TRBJ2-3 and V is TRBV10-3; 7 bases are shared with TRBD1. J was trimmed by 2 bases and V by 6 bases; bases with no gene match: 8. The CDR3 length is 15 residues. CDR1 is ENHRY and CDR2 is SYGVKD in the germline V gene.

This clonotype was found many times. The chain links TRBV7-2 to TRBJ2-3; no clear D. In germline, CDR1 is SGHTA, CDR2 FQGNSA. Trimming took 4 bases from V and 6 from J, leaving 8 bases between them. This CDR3 region has 12 residues. CDR3 sequence (DNA): TGTGCCAGCAGCTCATCGTGGGATACGCAGTATTTT. This codes for CASSSSWDTQYF.

V gene TRBV5-4 combines with J gene TRBJ2-5; 11 bases agree with TRBD1. The germline CDR1 and CDR2 sequences are SGHNT and YYREEE (reference sequence). Losses at the gene ends were 5 bases for V and 5 bases for J; bases not matched to a gene: 11. The CDR3 is 16 amino acids. The CDR3 sequence: CASSSGQGARGETQYF. The CDR3 bases are TGTGCCAGCAGTTCTGGACAGGGGGCGCGCGGTGAGACCCAGTACTTC.

This clonotype was seen only a few times. This chain connects TRBV20-1 to TRBJ2-7; 9 bases are shared with TRBD1. The CDR3 totals 16 residues. V gave up 2 bases and J gave up 2 bases; unmatched junction bases: 10. Germline V gives CDR1 DFQATT, CDR2 SNEGSKA (reference sequence). The CDR3 spells CSARSPGTGTTYEQYF. The CDR3 DNA sequence: TGCAGTGCTAGATCGCCCGGGACAGGGACCACCTACGAGCAGTACTTC.

V and J are TRBV19 and TRBJ2-3, with TRBD2 as a possible D gene (6 bases). This CDR3 region has 16 residues. Germline loops: CDR1 LNHDA, CDR2 SQIVND (reference sequence). Trimming removed 0 bases from V and 3 bases from J, with 13 bases in between. The CDR3 loop is CASSIDTGRRTDTQYF. For the CDR3, the DNA is TGTGCCAGTAGTATAGATACCGGGAGAAGGACAGATACGCAGTATTTT.